A single sample gave rise to the 23 T cell receptor beta chains below, sequenced in a study of early stage breast cancer tumors (dated by TCRdb to about 2017). The library was built by means of the immunoSEQ multiplex PCR assay. TCRdb mirrors the immuneACCESS table, restricted to in-frame sequences. Some clones are absent from its copies; in checked studies, under half trace to an unresolved V gene, and the reason for the others is unknown. This sample comprises about 11,000 clones, roughly 69% of them detected only once. The ten largest clonotypes hold 20% to 25% of the sample. Sequenced sample: breast tumor tissue. Receptors originate from a person aged 35-50 years with breast cancer.

This clone has only a few counts. The rearrangement uses TRBV27 and TRBJ1-2; D is unclear. The V end was cut by 7 bases, the J end by 1 base, with 10 bases between. Per germline, CDR1 MNHEY and CDR2 SMNVEV (reference sequence). This CDR3 comprises 13 residues. This CDR3 reads CASKGGDNYGYTF. The DNA of the CDR3 is TGTGCCAGCAAAGGTGGAGATAACTATGGCTACACCTTC.

The V gene is TRBV13, the J gene TRBJ1-1; D not resolved. Germline assignment: CDR1 PRHDT and CDR2 FYEKMQ (reference sequence). The V gene lost 1 base and the J gene lost 3 bases, with 9 bases spanning the gap. The CDR3 extends over 14 amino acids. The CDR3 is CASSLAEGYTEAFF. DNA of the CDR3: TGTGCCAGCAGCTTAGCGGAGGGCTACACTGAAGCTTTCTTT.

The J gene is TRBJ2-3, the V gene TRBV7-9, with a weak D call TRBD2 (6 bases). Germline assignment: CDR1 SEHNR and CDR2 FQNEAQ (reference sequence). Trimming cost V 1 base and J 3 bases, with 14 bases left between them. The CDR3 is 16 amino acids. Written as DNA, the CDR3 is TGTGCCAGCAGCTTAGTAGATATGGCGGGAACAGATACGCAGTATTTT. It encodes CASSLVDMAGTDTQYF.

The rearrangement uses TRBV21-1 and TRBJ1-1. TRBV21-1 is given as a pseudogene. CDR3 length: 11 amino acids. CDR3 DNA sequence: TGTGCCAGCTGGGGTGGCACTGAAGCTTTCTTT. Protein product: CASWGGTEAFF.

The rearrangement links TRBV5-6 to TRBJ2-5; no clear D. The V end lost 2 bases, the J end lost 2 bases, and 10 bases lay between the germline ends. CDR3 length: 14 residues. The germline V gene encodes CDR1 SGHDT and CDR2 YYEEEE. CDR3: CASSFWGNQETQYF. CDR3 nucleotides: TGTGCCAGCAGCTTTTGGGGAAATCAAGAGACCCAGTACTTC.

This clone was found once. This rearrangement joins TRBV6-5 to TRBJ1-2, with D tentatively TRBD1 (6 bases). The V gene lost 5 bases and the J gene lost 2 bases, with 12 bases spanning the gap. CDR1 and CDR2 (germline): MNHEY, SVGAGI. CDR3 size: 14 residues. The CDR3 nucleotides are TGTGCCAGCAGTCAGGGGCGCTGGAACTATGGCTACACCTTC. It translates to CASSQGRWNYGYTF.

The table lists this clone with a count of one. The chain is built from TRBV25-1 and TRBJ2-5; perhaps TRBD2 as D (5 bases). Germline V gives CDR1 MGHDK, CDR2 SYGVNS. Trimming stripped 5 bases from V and 2 bases from J, with 12 bases between. The CDR3 loop spans 14 amino acids. The CDR3 sequence is CASSLLAGQETQYF. The CDR3, as DNA: TGTGCCAGCAGTCTTCTAGCCGGACAAGAGACCCAGTACTTC.

The CDR3 loop is CSARDQYEQYF. For the CDR3, the DNA is TGCAGTGCTAGAGATCAATACGAGCAGTACTTC. This sequence joins TRBV20-1 and TRBJ2-7; D not resolved. Germline-derived CDR1 and CDR2 are DFQATT and SNEGSKA (reference sequence). Trimming cost V 0 bases and J 4 bases, with 4 bases left between them. CDR3 size: 11 residues.

This sequence joins TRBV11-2 and TRBJ1-2, with D possibly matching TRBD1 (5 bases). The CDR3 extends over 14 amino acids. V was pared by 1 base and J by 8 bases, with 14 bases between. Germline V gene lookup returns CDR1 SGHAT and CDR2 FQNNGV. The CDR3 loop is CASSLAGGSVGYTF. DNA of the CDR3: TGTGCCAGCAGCTTAGCGGGGGGGTCTGTGGGCTACACCTTC.

The J gene is TRBJ1-1, the V gene TRBV29-1; D unresolved. The CDR3 length is 13 residues. Germline CDR1 reads SQVTM; CDR2 reads ANQGSEA. V was cut by 4 bases and J by 1 base, with 10 bases left in between. The CDR3 sequence is CSVVKESNTEAFF. The CDR3 DNA reads TGCAGCGTTGTGAAGGAATCGAACACTGAAGCTTTCTTT.

The rearrangement links TRBV30 to TRBJ1-1; D gene unclear. Germline V gene sequence: CDR1 GTSNPN, CDR2 SVGIG (reference sequence). The V gene lost 1 base and the J gene lost 7 bases, with 10 bases spanning the gap. The CDR3 consists of 12 residues. The CDR3 DNA reads as TGTGCCTGGAGTGCCCCTCTCAGTGAAGCTTTCTTT. Translating it yields CAWSAPLSEAFF.

CDR3 loop: CASSQDLQRESEQYF. CDR3 nucleotides: TGCGCCAGCAGCCAAGATCTTCAGCGGGAGTCCGAGCAGTACTTC. The chain joins TRBV4-1 to TRBJ2-7; 8 bases are shared with TRBD2. CDR3 size: 15 residues. Germline trimming cut 0 bases from V and 6 bases from J; bases unmatched to any gene: 7. The germline V gene encodes CDR1 MGHRA and CDR2 YSYEKL.

V usage is TRBV19 and J usage is TRBJ2-7, with TRBD2 as a possible D gene (6 bases). V was cut by 3 bases and J by 2 bases, with 20 bases left in between. CDR1 LNHDA and CDR2 SQIVND come from the germline V gene (reference sequence). CDR3 length equals 17 residues. CDR3: CASSIRHGGAHTYEQYF. In DNA form, the CDR3 reads TGTGCCAGTAGTATTAGACACGGCGGGGCACACACCTACGAGCAGTACTTC.

This chain joins TRBV4-2 and TRBJ2-3; 8 nucleotides line up with TRBD2. Germline V gives CDR1 LGHNA, CDR2 YNFKEQ. After removal of 4 bases from V and 1 base from J, the junction contained 7 bases not matched to a gene. The CDR3 covers 16 residues. The CDR3 DNA sequence: TGTGCCAGCAGCCGCCACGAGACTAGCGGCACAGATACGCAGTATTTT. Translating it yields CASSRHETSGTDTQYF.

The sample holds a few counts of this clone. CDR3: CASSPQIRLAGNIQYF. In DNA form, the CDR3 reads TGCGCCAGCAGCCCGCAAATTAGACTAGCGGGGAACATTCAGTACTTC. This sequence joins TRBV4-1 and TRBJ2-4, with TRBD2 matching 11 bases. The CDR3 is made up of 16 amino acids. Germline CDR1 reads MGHRA; CDR2 reads YSYEKL. With V trimmed by 4 bases and J by 7 bases, 9 bases remained unmatched.

This chain uses TRBV27 with TRBJ2-3, with TRBD1 as a possible D gene (6 bases). This CDR3 has 15 amino acids. Germline V CDR1 and CDR2: MNHEY, SMNVEV (reference sequence). The ends were cut back, 7 bases at V and 2 bases at J, with 16 bases in the middle. The CDR3 reads CASTQGIGITDTQYF. DNA of the CDR3: TGTGCCAGCACCCAGGGGATAGGAATCACAGATACGCAGTATTTT.

This clone was seen a single time. The chain recombines TRBV2 with TRBJ2-7, with D perhaps TRBD2 (6 bases). V shed 8 bases and J shed 6 bases, with 14 bases lying between them. This CDR3 contains 12 residues. The V gene's germline CDR1 is SNHLY and CDR2 FYNNEI. The CDR3 spells CASLQWGGEQYF. The CDR3 DNA follows: TGTGCCAGCCTCCAGTGGGGAGGCGAGCAGTACTTC.

This chain links TRBV7-2 with TRBJ2-7, with D possibly called TRBD1 or TRBD2 (5 bases each). The CDR3 contains 13 residues. Germline V gene data show CDR1 as SGHTA and CDR2 as FQGNSA. Trimming stripped 3 bases from V and 2 bases from J, with 8 bases between. The CDR3 DNA reads TGTGCCAGCAGCTTGGGACGGACCTACGAGCAGTACTTC. Translated, it gives CASSLGRTYEQYF.

The chain recombines TRBV10-3 with TRBJ2-1, with 10 positions matching TRBD2. Germline assignment: CDR1 ENHRY and CDR2 SYGVKD. J was trimmed by 7 bases and V by 0 bases; bases with no gene match: 6. CDR3 length: 16 residues. This CDR3 is CAISESASGRLNEQFF. As DNA, the CDR3 is TGTGCCATCAGTGAGTCGGCTAGCGGGAGATTAAATGAGCAGTTCTTC.

The gene calls are TRBV7-8 and TRBJ2-7; no firm D call. Germline assignment: CDR1 SGHVS and CDR2 FQNEAQ. V shed 2 bases and J shed 5 bases, with 4 bases lying between them. The CDR3 covers 11 residues. CDR3 sequence (DNA): TGTGCCAGCAGCTTATCGGACGAGCAGTACTTC. Amino acids: CASSLSDEQYF. The whole variable domain, filled in from reference TRBV7-8 and TRBJ2-7, reads GAGVSQSPRYKVAKRGQDVALRCDPISGHVSLFWYQQALGQGPEFLTYFQNEAQLDKSGLPSDRFFAERPEGSVSTLKIQRTQQEDSAVYLCASSLSDEQYFGPGTRLTVT.

This clone was observed a few times. The rearrangement joins TRBV4-2 to TRBJ2-7, with 8 nucleotides matching TRBD1. Germline V gene data show CDR1 as LGHNA and CDR2 as YNFKEQ. The CDR3 has 15 amino acids. The V segment lost 1 base and the J segment 2 bases; nucleotides outside the gene matches: 4. The CDR3: CASSQAGTGTYEQYF. DNA for the CDR3: TGTGCCAGCAGCCAAGCCGGGACAGGTACCTACGAGCAGTACTTC.

J is TRBJ2-1 and V is TRBV7-9, with D uncertain. CDR1 is SEHNR, CDR2 FQNEAQ, per germline (reference sequence). CDR3 length: 12 amino acids. Trimming took off 5 bases at V and 7 bases at J, with 9 bases between the two ends. Here the CDR3 reads CASSKERNEQFF. In DNA, the CDR3 is TGTGCCAGCAGCAAAGAACGAAATGAGCAGTTCTTC.

Comments on this clone: At one boundary the junction diverges from the germline segment, which might be a read error. The V and J genes are TRBV7-7 and TRBJ2-3, with 8 positions matching TRBD1. This CDR3 is 15 amino acids long. In germline, CDR1 is SSHAT, CDR2 FNYEAQ (reference sequence). Here the CDR3 reads CASSYADRAGDTQYF. CDR3 nucleotide sequence: TGTGCTAGCAGCTACGCGGACAGGGCCGGAGATACGCAGTATTTT.